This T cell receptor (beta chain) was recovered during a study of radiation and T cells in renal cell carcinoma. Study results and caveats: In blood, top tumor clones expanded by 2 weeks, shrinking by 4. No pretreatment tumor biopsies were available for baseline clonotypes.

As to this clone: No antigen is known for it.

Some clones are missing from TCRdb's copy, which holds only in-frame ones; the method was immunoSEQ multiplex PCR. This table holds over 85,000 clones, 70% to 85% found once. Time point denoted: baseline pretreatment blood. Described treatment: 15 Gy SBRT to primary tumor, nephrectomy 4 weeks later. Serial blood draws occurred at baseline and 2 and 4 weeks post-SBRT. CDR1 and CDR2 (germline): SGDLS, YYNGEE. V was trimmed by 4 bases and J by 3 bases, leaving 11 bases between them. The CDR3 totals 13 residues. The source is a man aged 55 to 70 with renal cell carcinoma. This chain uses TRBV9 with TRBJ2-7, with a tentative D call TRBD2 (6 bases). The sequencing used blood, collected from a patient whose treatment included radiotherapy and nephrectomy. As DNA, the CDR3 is TGTGCCAGCAGCCCCTTGGGAGGCTACGAGCAGTACTTC. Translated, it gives CASSPLGGYEQYF. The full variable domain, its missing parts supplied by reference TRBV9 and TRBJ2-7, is DSGVTQTPKHLITATGQRVTLRCSPRSGDLSVYWYQQSLDQGLQFLIQYYNGEERAKGNILERFSAQQFPDLHSELNLSSLELGDSALYFCASSPLGGYEQYFGPGTRLTVT.